This T cell receptor beta chain was sequenced during a study of patients and donors after allogeneic stem cell transplantation. Via MiXCR, TCRdb re-called the RT-PCR reads, giving one row per CDR3 protein. The data show approximately 200,000 distinct CDR3 sequences, around two fifths seen once. Germline values: CDR1 SQVTM, CDR2 ANQGSEA. The V end lost 6 bases, the J end lost 3 bases, and 3 bases lay between the germline ends. The CDR3 contains 10 residues. The chain employs TRBV29-1 and TRBJ2-1; D uncertain. Sequencing was done on a sample of blood, either unsorted or a sorted T cell fraction (not recorded which). This TCR was sampled from a human donor who was either an allogeneic HSCT recipient or a stem cell or donor lymphocyte infusion donor (not recorded which). It is not recorded whose cells these are; they may come from a transplant donor. Here the CDR3 reads CSVSYNEQFF. DNA of the CDR3: TGCAGCGTAAGCTACAATGAGCAGTTCTTC.